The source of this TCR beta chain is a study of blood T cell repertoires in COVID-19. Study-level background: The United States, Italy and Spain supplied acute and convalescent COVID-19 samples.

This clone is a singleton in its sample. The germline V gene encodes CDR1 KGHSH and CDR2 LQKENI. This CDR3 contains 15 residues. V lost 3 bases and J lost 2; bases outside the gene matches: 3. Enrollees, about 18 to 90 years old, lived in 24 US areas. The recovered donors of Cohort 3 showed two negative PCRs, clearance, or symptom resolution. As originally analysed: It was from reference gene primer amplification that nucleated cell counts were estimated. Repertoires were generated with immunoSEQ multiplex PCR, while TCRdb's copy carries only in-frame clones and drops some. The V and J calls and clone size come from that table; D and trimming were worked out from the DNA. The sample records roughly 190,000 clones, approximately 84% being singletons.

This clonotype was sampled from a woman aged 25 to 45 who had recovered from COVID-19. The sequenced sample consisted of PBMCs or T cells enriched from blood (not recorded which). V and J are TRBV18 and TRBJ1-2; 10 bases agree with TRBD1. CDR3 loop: CASSPGTGENYGYTF. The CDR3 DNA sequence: TGTGCCAGCTCACCGGGGACAGGGGAGAACTATGGCTACACCTTC.